What follows describes a single T cell receptor beta chain. Primed by a sample-barcoded 5' primer and a J-beta primer mix, a second PCR proceeded for 7 to 11 cycles. From the 5' RACE reads, TCRdb called clonotypes with MiXCR, one entry per CDR3 protein. The sample lists fewer than 1.5 million distinct CDR3 sequences, 42% seen once, with under 8% in the top ten. The CDR3 length is 16 residues. V lost 5 bases and J lost 7; bases outside the gene matches: 17. Looked up from germline, CDR1 is SGHTA and CDR2 is FQGNSA. This sample was taken from a study of blood T cells in healthy people across ages. Total RNA amounts of at least 6 micrograms were extracted per sample.

This chain links TRBV7-2 with TRBJ2-7; 7 positions match TRBD2. The TCR originated in a young woman in good health. Sequencing was done on a sample of blood. For the CDR3, the DNA is TGTGCCAGCAGCCGTGATGCGACTAGCCGTTCCGGTGAGCAGTACTTC. This codes for CASSRDATSRSGEQYF.